The sample holds a few counts of the clone carrying this TCR beta chain. Antigen unknown. Primers for the PCR totalled 60 Vbeta and 13 Jbeta. This table comes from immunoSEQ multiplex PCR, and its TCRdb copy is limited to in-frame clones, with some not included. This table has about 120,000 clones, more than 60% appearing once. V lost 8 bases and J 5 bases, leaving 16 bases between the germline ends. Germline CDR1 and CDR2: KGHSH and LQKENI. The CDR3 spans 15 residues. The sample is drawn from a study of cytomegalovirus exposure and HLA in healthy donors. Across the whole study: The study's early data release held approximately 91 million unique TCRs from HLA-typed donors.

Findings and caveats of the study: A later analysis associated some 18,000 TCR beta sequences with HLA alleles at a 0.05 false discovery rate. A later analysis found TCR association rates differed by HLA locus, highest for DRB1 and lowest for HLA-C. Published work reported that the classifier diagnosed cytomegalovirus status with high specificity and sensitivity.

This sequence joins TRBV18 and TRBJ1-6; TRBD1 might be the D (5 bases). The sample comprised PBMCs. The origin of this receptor is a woman in her thirties or forties in good health and CMV-seropositive. CDR3 protein: CASEVGGYNNSPLHF. The DNA for the CDR3 is TGTGCCAGCGAAGTGGGGGGATATAATAATTCACCCCTCCACTTT.